The clone carrying this T cell receptor (beta chain) has ten or more counts. Antigen specificity is unknown. This specimen belongs to a study of T cells in Graves' hyperthyroidism and ophthalmopathy. Study outcomes and limitations: A 13 V-J signature model discriminated ophthalmopathy versus stable hyperthyroidism.

Amplified TCR beta CDR3 regions derived from RNA transcripts. The TCR CDR3 was amplified in a first-round RT-PCR using the HTBI primer set. TCRdb re-called the multiplex PCR reads through MiXCR, storing one row per CDR3 protein. Among about 620,000 distinct CDR3 sequences listed, about a sixth were seen once. Recently diagnosed hyperthyroidism of less than 2 months' duration affected patients aged 18 to 65. PBMCs were sourced from over 8.5 ml fresh peripheral blood. Germline V lookup: CDR1 SNHLY, CDR2 FYNNEI. The V and J ends lost 6 bases and 4 bases, in that order; junction bases with no gene match: 8. The CDR3 is 15 amino acids.

The specimen was blood. The chain has TRBV2 and TRBJ2-1; 8 bases line up with TRBD2. The receptor was isolated from a woman between 25 and 40 years old with Graves' hyperthyroidism. The CDR3 region has the DNA TGTGCCAGCAGCGAAACGGGACTAGGGTACAATGAGCAGTTCTTC. This gives the protein CASSETGLGYNEQFF.